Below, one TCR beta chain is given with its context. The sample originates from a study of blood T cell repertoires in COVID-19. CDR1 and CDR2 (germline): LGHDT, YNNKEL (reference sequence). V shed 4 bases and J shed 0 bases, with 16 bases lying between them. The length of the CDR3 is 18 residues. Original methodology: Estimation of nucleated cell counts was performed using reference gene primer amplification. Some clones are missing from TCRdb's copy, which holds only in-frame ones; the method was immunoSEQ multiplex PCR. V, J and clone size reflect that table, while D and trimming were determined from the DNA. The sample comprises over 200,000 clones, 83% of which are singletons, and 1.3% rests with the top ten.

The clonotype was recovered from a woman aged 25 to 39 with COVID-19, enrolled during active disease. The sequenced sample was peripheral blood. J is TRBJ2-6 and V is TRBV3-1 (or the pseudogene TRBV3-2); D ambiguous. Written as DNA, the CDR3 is TGTGCCAGCAGCCTCGAGAGACACCCTCGCTCTGGGGCCAACGTCCTGACTTTC. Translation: CASSLERHPRSGANVLTF.